This TCR beta chain was captured in a study of identical twins. General study results and limits: Memory repertoires lacked the insertion deficit that abundant cord blood beta clonotypes showed. Invariant cells of the MAIT and iNKT types might have partly distorted the zero-insertion analyses. Researchers reported weaker excess twin sharing in beta out-of-frame sequences. Models came in too low on out-of-frame TCR alpha sharing in monozygotic twins.

The CDR3 is 13 amino acids. The V segment lost 10 bases and the J segment 8 bases; nucleotides outside the gene matches: 10. Germline assignment: CDR1 MNHEY and CDR2 SVGEGT. TCRdb processed the 5' RACE reads anew with MiXCR; each CDR3 protein has one entry. The sample holds about 690,000 distinct CDR3 sequences, approximately 6.1% seen once. As regards this clonotype: Its specificity is unknown.

The chain has TRBV6-2 or TRBV6-3 and TRBJ2-2, with 7 bases identical to TRBD2. Sequenced sample: naive T cells sorted from blood. This clonotype originated in a man aged 18 to 29 in good health. In DNA, the CDR3 is TGTGCCATCCAATCTCTAGCGGTTGGGGAGCTGTTTTTT. Residues: CAIQSLAVGELFF.